Presented here are 6 T cell receptor beta chains from one specimen sequenced in a study of cytotoxic CD8 clonotypes in ibrutinib-treated CLL. This table comes from immunoSEQ multiplex PCR, and its TCRdb copy is limited to in-frame clones, with some not included. The sample holds over 150,000 clones; around 72% are singletons and the top ten take roughly an eighth. The material sequenced was PBMCs, taken after 24 months of ibrutinib treatment. These receptors all come from a human donor with chronic lymphocytic leukemia.

The chain links TRBV6-5 to TRBJ2-2; possibly TRBD1 for D (6 bases). This CDR3 is built from 14 residues. Deletions cut 6 bases from V and 5 bases from J, with 13 bases between. The germline gives CDR1 MNHEY, CDR2 SVGAGI. In nucleotides, the CDR3 is TGTGCCAGCAGGAGGACAGATGGTACCGGGGAGCTGTTTTTT. Residues: CASRRTDGTGELFF.

This clone was seen a single time. The V call is TRBV18, the J call TRBJ2-5; possible D gene TRBD1, 6 bases. Looked up from germline, CDR1 is KGHSH and CDR2 is LQKENI. There are 15 residues in the CDR3. Trimming left V 5 bases short and J 0 bases short, with 13 bases between. CDR3 amino acids: CASSAGVGYQETQYF. Written as DNA, the CDR3 is TGTGCCAGCTCAGCAGGGGTCGGTTACCAAGAGACCCAGTACTTC.

This clone appeared a few times. V usage is TRBV28 and J usage is TRBJ1-2; no definite D call. Germline CDR1 is MDHEN and CDR2 is SYDVKM. This CDR3 is built from 13 residues. V lost 3 bases, J lost 8 bases, and 13 bases lay in between. CDR3 bases: TGTGCCAGCAGTTTTCTTACAAGGGAGGGCTACACCTTC. This translates into CASSFLTREGYTF.

The chain has TRBV2 and TRBJ2-2; a possible D gene is TRBD1 (5 bases). This CDR3 comprises 10 residues. V was trimmed by 9 bases and J by 8 bases, leaving 7 bases between them. The germline V gene encodes CDR1 SNHLY and CDR2 FYNNEI. In DNA, the CDR3 is TGTGCCAGTCAGGGAGGGGAGCTGTTTTTT. It encodes CASQGGELFF.

The rearrangement links TRBV2 to TRBJ1-3; possible D gene TRBD1, 6 bases. Trimming removed 5 bases at V and 0 bases at J, with 17 bases between. Looked up from germline, CDR1 is SNHLY and CDR2 is FYNNEI. There are 17 residues in the CDR3. The CDR3 sequence is CASSRRQGTFSGNTIYF. CDR3 nucleotides: TGTGCCAGCAGTAGGAGGCAGGGGACATTCTCTGGAAACACCATATATTTT.

This chain joins TRBV6-6 and TRBJ2-4, with unresolved D. Germline lookup yields CDR1 MNHNY and CDR2 SVGAGI (reference sequence). The CDR3 runs 12 residues. Trimming cost V 0 bases and J 13 bases, with 10 bases left between them. The CDR3 here is CASSYSVTGQYF. The CDR3 bases are TGTGCCAGCAGTTACTCGGTCACGGGCCAGTACTTC.